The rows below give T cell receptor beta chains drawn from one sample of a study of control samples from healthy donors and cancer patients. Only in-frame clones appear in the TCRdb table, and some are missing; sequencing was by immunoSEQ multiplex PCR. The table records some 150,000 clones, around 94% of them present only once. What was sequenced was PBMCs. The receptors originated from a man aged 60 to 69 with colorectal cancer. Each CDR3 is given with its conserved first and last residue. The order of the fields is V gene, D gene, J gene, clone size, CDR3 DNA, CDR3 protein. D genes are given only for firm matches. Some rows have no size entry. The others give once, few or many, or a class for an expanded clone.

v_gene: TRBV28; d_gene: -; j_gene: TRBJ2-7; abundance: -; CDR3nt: TGTGCCAGCAGTTCCCAGCGAGTCGGATCCTACGAGCAGTACTTC; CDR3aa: CASSSQRVGSYEQYF
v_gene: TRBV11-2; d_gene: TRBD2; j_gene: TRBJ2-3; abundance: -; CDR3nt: TGTGCCAGCAGCCAAAGGACTAGCGGGGCCACAGATACGCAGTATTTT; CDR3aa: CASSQRTSGATDTQYF
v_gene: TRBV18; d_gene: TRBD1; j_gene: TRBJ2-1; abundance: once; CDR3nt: TGTGCCAGCTCACCAGACGGGACAGGATACAATGAGCAGTTCTTC; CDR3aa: CASSPDGTGYNEQFF
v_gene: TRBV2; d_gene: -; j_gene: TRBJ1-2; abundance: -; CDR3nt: TGTGCCAGCACCCTACAGAACTATGGCTACACCTTC; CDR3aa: CASTLQNYGYTF
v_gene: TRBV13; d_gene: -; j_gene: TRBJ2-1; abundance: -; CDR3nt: TGTGCCAGCAGCTTGGGCAATGAGCAGTTCTTC; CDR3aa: CASSLGNEQFF
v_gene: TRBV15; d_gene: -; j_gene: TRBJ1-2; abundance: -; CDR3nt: TGTGCCACCAGCAGAGGTGGGGAGGGTTCCTTCTACACCTTC; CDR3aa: CATSRGGEGSFYTF
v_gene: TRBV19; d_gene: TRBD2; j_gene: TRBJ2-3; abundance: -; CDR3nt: TGTGCCAGTAGTATAGATCCGGGACTAGCGGGGCGGGCAGATACGCAGTATTTT; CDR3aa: CASSIDPGLAGRADTQYF
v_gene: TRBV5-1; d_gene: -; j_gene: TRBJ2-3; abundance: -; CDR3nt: TGCGCCAGCAGCTTTACGGGGTACACCACAGATACGCAGTATTTT; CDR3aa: CASSFTGYTTDTQYF
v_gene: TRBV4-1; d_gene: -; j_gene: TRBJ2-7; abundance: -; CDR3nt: TGCGCCAGCAGCCATGGGGACTCAGCCTACGAGCAGTACTTC; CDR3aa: CASSHGDSAYEQYF
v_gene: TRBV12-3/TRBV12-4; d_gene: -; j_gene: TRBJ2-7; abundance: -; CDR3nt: TGTGCCAGCAGTTTGGGGGTTGGCTACGAGCAGTACTTC; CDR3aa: CASSLGVGYEQYF
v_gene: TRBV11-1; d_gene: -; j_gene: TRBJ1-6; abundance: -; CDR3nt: TGTGCCAGCAGCTTATTTAGACAGAATTCACCCCTCCACTTT; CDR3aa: CASSLFRQNSPLHF
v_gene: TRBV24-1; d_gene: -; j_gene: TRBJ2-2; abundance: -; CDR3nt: TGTGCCACCAGGAGCCCTCAGGGCACCGGGGAGCTGTTTTTT; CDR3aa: CATRSPQGTGELFF
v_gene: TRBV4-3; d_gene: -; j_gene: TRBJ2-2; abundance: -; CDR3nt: TGCGCCAGCAGCCAAGAACGGGGGACCGGGGAGCTGTTTTTT; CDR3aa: CASSQERGTGELFF
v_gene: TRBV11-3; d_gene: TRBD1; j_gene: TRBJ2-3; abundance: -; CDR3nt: TGTGCCAGCAGCTGGACAGGTGGCACAGATACGCAGTATTTT; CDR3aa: CASSWTGGTDTQYF
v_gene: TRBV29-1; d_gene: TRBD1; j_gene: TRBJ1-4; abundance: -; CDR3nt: TGCAGCGTTGGACAGGGGGCGAAGGAAAAACTGTTTTTT; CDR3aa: CSVGQGAKEKLFF
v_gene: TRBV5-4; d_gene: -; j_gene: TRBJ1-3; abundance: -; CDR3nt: TGTGCCAGCAGCTTTAATACCCTGGGAAACACCATATATTTT; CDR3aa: CASSFNTLGNTIYF
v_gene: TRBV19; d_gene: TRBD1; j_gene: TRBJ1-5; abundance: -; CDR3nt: TGTGCCAGTAGCGGACAGGCGTATAGCAATCAGCCCCAGCATTTT; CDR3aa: CASSGQAYSNQPQHF
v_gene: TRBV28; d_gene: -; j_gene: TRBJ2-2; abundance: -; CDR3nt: TGTGCCAGCAGTTTGTCCGTCGGGGAGCTGTTTTTT; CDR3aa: CASSLSVGELFF
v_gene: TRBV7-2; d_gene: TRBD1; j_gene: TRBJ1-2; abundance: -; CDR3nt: TGTGCCAGCACCGGACAGGGTGGGGGCTACACCTTC; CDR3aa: CASTGQGGGYTF
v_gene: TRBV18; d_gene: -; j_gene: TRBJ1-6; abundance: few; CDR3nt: TGTGCCAGCTCGTTCGACTCCTATAATTCACCCCTCCACTTT; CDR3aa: CASSFDSYNSPLHF
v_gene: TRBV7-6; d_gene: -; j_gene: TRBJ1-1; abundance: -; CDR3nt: TGTGCCAGCAGCTTAGCGCGTCCAGGGCAGAACACTGAAGCTTTCTTT; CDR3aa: CASSLARPGQNTEAFF
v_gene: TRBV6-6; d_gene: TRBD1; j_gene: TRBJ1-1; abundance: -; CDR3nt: TGTGCCAGCTCGGGACAGGGTAATACTGAAGCTTTCTTT; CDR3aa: CASSGQGNTEAFF
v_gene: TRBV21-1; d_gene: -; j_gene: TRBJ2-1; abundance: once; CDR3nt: TGTGCCAGCAGCAAAGCGGGGGGAAGAAATGAGCAGTTCTTC; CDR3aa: CASSKAGGRNEQFF
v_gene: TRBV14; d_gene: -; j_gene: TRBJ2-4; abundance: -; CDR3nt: TGTGCCAGCAGCCAAGTCGGGGGCTCCAAAAACATTCAGTACTTC; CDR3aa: CASSQVGGSKNIQYF
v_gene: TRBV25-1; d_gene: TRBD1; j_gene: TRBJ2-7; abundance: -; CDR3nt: TGTGCCAGCAGTGCTGCCCTCGGGACAGCCTACGAGCAGTACTTC; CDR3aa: CASSAALGTAYEQYF
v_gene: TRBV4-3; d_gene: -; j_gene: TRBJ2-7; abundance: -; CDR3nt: TGCGCCAGCAGCCAAGATTTGAGTGCGCACACCTACGAGCAGTACTTC; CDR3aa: CASSQDLSAHTYEQYF
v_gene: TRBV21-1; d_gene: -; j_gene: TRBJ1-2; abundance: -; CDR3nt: TGTGCCAGCAGCAAAGCGCTTTTTGAGGGAGGGGATGGCTACACCTTC; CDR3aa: CASSKALFEGGDGYTF
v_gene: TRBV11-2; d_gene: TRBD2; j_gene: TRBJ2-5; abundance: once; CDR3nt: TGTGCCAGCAGCTGGGTGGGACTAGCGGGGGGAGAGACCCAGTACTTC; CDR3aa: CASSWVGLAGGETQYF
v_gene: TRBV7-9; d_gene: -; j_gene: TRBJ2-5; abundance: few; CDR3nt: TGTGCCAGCAGCTTAAGCCGGGCCCAAGAGACCCAGTACTTC; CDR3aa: CASSLSRAQETQYF
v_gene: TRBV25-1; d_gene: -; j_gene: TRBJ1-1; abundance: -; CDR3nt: TGTGCCAGCCCTTCTCCCCCAGGGGACACTGAAGCTTTCTTT; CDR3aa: CASPSPPGDTEAFF
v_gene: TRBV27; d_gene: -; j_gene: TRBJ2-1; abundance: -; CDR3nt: TGTGCCAGCAGTTTATCTACTCTAAGTGAGCAGTTCTTC; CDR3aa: CASSLSTLSEQFF
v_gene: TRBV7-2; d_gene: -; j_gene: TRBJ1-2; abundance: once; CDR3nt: TGTGCCAGCAGCTTAGGAGGGACGGTCTATGGCTACACCTTC; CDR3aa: CASSLGGTVYGYTF
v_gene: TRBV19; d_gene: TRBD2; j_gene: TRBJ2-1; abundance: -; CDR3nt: TGTGCCAGTAGTATGGGAGGGAGGAATGAGCAGTTCTTC; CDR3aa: CASSMGGRNEQFF
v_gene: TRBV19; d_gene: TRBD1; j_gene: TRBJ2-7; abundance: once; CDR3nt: TGTGCCAGTACCCCTGGGACAGGGGACTACGAGCAGTACTTC; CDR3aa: CASTPGTGDYEQYF
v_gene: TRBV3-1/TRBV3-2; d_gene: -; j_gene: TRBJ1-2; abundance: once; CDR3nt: TGTGCCAGCAGCCAAAGGACAGCTAACTATGGCTACACCTTC; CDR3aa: CASSQRTANYGYTF
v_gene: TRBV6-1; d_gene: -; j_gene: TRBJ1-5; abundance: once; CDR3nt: TGTGCCAGCAGTGAGGTTGTTGGGCAGCCCCAGCATTTT; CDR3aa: CASSEVVGQPQHF
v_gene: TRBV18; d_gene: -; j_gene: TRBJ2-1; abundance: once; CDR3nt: TGTGCCAGCTCACCGCGGGGGCGGTACAATGAGCAGTTCTTC; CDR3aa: CASSPRGRYNEQFF
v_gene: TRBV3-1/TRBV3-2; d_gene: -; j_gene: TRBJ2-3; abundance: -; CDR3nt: TGTGCCAGCACCTCTCTAGGGGGAAACCCAGATACGCAGTATTTT; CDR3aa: CASTSLGGNPDTQYF
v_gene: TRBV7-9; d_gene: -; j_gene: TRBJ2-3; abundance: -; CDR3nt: TGTGCCAGCAGCTTTGGGGGAGGCACAGATACGCAGTATTTT; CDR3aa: CASSFGGGTDTQYF
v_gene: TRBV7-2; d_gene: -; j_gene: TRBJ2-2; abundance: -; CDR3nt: TGTGCCAGCAGCTTAGTGACTCCTGGGACCGGGGAGCTGTTTTTT; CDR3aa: CASSLVTPGTGELFF
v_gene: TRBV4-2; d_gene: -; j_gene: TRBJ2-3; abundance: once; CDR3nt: TGTGCCAGCAGCCAAGAGACTCTTAGCACAGATACGCAGTATTTT; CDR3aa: CASSQETLSTDTQYF
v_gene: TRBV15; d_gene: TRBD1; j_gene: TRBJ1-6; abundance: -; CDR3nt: TGTGCCACCAGCCTTGACAGGGTTGGTTCACCCCTCCACTTT; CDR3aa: CATSLDRVGSPLHF
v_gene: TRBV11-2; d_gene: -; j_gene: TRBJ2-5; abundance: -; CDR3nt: TGTGCCAGCAGCTTAGATCACCAAGAGACCCAGTACTTC; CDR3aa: CASSLDHQETQYF
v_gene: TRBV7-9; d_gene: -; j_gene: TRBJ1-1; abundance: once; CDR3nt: TGTGCCAGCAGCTTAGCAGGTAGCGCTGAAGCTTTCTTT; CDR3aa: CASSLAGSAEAFF
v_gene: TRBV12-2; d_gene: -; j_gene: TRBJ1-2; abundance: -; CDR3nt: TGTGCAAGTCGCTTGAAGCCGGGCCAGCCATTCTATGGCTACACCTTC; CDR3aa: CASRLKPGQPFYGYTF
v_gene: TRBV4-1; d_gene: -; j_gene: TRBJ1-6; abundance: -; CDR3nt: TGCGCCAGCAGCCGCTCGGTCCTGCTGAATTCACCCCTCCACTTT; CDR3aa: CASSRSVLLNSPLHF
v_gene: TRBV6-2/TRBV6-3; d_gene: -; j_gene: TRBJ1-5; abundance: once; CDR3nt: TGTGCCAGCAGTTACTCGGCAGGGCAACAGCCCCAGCATTTT; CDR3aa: CASSYSAGQQPQHF
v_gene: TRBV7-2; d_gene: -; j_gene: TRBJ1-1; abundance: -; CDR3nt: TGTGCCAGCAGCCCCATACTTGAAAACACTGAAGCTTTCTTT; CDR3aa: CASSPILENTEAFF
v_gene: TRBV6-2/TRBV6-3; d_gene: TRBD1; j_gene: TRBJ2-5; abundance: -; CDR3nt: TGTGCCAGCAGTGTCGCCTCAGGGGGCTTTGAGACCCAGTACTTC; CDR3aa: CASSVASGGFETQYF
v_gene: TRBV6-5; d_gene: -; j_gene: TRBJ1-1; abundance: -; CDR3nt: TGTGCCAGCAGCCGGCCCGGGGCCCCGAACACTGAAGCTTTCTTT; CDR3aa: CASSRPGAPNTEAFF
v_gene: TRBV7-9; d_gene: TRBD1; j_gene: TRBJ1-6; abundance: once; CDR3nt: TGTGCCAGCACCCGAGGGCAGGGGGGGCATTCACCCCTCCACTTT; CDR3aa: CASTRGQGGHSPLHF
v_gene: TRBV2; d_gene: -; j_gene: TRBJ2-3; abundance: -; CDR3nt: TGTGCCAGCACGGGGACCCAAAGCACAGATACGCAGTATTTT; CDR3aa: CASTGTQSTDTQYF
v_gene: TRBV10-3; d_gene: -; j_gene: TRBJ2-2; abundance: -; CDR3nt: TGTGCCATCAGTGAGAAGGACAGTGCGAACACCGGGGAGCTGTTTTTT; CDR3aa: CAISEKDSANTGELFF
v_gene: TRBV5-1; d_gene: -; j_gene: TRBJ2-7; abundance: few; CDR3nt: TGCGCCAGCAGAGAAGGCTGGGGGGTTTCGTACGAGCAGTACTTC; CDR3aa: CASREGWGVSYEQYF
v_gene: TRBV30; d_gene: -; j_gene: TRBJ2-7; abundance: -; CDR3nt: TGTGCCTGGAGTGTACCTGGGAACCCCTACGAGCAGTACTTC; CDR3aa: CAWSVPGNPYEQYF
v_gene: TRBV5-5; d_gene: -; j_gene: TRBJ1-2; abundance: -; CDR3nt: TGTGCCAGCAGCACCATTGGAGGGAACTATGGCTACACCTTC; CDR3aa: CASSTIGGNYGYTF
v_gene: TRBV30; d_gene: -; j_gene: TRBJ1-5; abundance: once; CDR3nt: TGTGCCTGGAGAGGAGGAAATAGCAATCAGCCCCAGCATTTT; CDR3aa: CAWRGGNSNQPQHF
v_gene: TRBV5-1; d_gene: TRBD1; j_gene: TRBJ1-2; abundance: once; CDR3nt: TGCGCCAGCAGCTCTGGGACAGTGGACTATGGCTACACCTTC; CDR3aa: CASSSGTVDYGYTF
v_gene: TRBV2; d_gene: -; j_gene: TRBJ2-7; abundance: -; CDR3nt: TGTGCCAGCAGTTCCGACGGCTACGAGCAGTACTTC; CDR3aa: CASSSDGYEQYF